This TCR beta chain appears in the sequencing data of a study of T cell repertoires in cytomegalovirus infection. Turning to the study itself: Newly reported HLA-C-restricted and thoroughly characterized HLA-B-restricted CMV epitopes were employed.

TCRdb processed the reads anew with MiXCR; each CDR3 protein has one entry. There are roughly 90,000 distinct CDR3 sequences in the sample; 20% to 30% occur only once, and about half lies in the top ten. General observations from the study: Summed frequency of public TCR beta families distinguished CMV carriers with the relevant HLA. The ex vivo response showed dominance by HLA-C-restricted CMV-specific TCR beta clonotypes.

This CDR3 region has 17 residues. Germline-derived CDR1 and CDR2 are MGHRA and YSYEKL. Trimming removed 0 bases from V and 2 bases from J; junction bases left unmatched: 7. A word on this clonotype: Its antigen is unknown.

This TCR was recovered from a human donor in good health (CMV status not recorded). Some clones in this sample may be carry-over from other donors' samples. V usage is TRBV4-1 and J usage is TRBJ2-3; 8 nucleotides agree with TRBD1. The starting material was CD8+ T cells from cultured PBMCs, obtained from culture after CMV antigen stimulation. CDR3 sequence: CASSQEYGQGDTDTQYF. The CDR3 region has the DNA TGCGCCAGCAGCCAAGAATACGGACAGGGTGACACAGATACGCAGTATTTT.